This T cell receptor (beta chain) was found in a study of beta chain features in type 1 diabetes. On average, the one heparinised blood draw given by each donor was around 110 mL. Every isolated RNA sample was fully reverse transcribed, so sequencing captured expressed TCRB transcripts. The protocol was immunoSEQ multiplex PCR, while the TCRdb copy is restricted to in-frame clones and leaves out a portion. Seen here are 200,000 to 250,000 clones, over 65% observed once, and the top ten hold approximately 0.053%. The sequence derives from a man aged 25 to 45 in good health. The sequenced sample consisted of naive CD4+ T cells from blood.

The CDR3 DNA is TGTGCCAGCTCACAAGGGGGCTCTGGGGCCAACGTCCTGACTTTC. It encodes CASSQGGSGANVLTF. The rearrangement links TRBV18 to TRBJ2-6, with D perhaps matching TRBD1 (6 bases). The germline V and J ends were trimmed by 4 bases and 0 bases, with 7 bases remaining between them. The CDR3 is 15 residues long. Germline V gene lookup returns CDR1 KGHSH and CDR2 LQKENI.